This T cell receptor beta chain was sequenced for a study of regulatory T cells in long-lasting Graves disease (dated by TCRdb to the early 2020s). General notes on the study: Antithyroid drugs had been taken for less than 3 months by newly diagnosed Graves' disease patients. This study used TCR sequencing and RNA sequencing of peripheral blood to compare persistent Graves' disease patients against newly diagnosed Graves' disease patients. The study was conducted in China and was registered as a clinical trial. A total of about 35 samples underwent TCR sequencing: about 13 from persistent and some 20 from newly diagnosed Graves' disease patients.

This specimen's time point label, interpreted: newly diagnosed GD, antithyroid drugs for less than 3 months. RNA was extracted from PBMCs in TRIzol for both TCR sequencing and RNA sequencing. The diagnosis of Graves' disease followed American Thyroid Association guidelines. Recruitment of patients was carried out at an endocrinology department in Xi'an, China. Each patient gave about 9.1 milliliters of peripheral blood, collected in an EDTA anticoagulant tube. PBMCs were isolated by Ficoll Paque Plus density gradient separation without further T cell sorting. RNA quality was checked with an Agilent 2100 Bioanalyzer and agarose gel, and concentration with a NanoDrop 2000. V has 4 bases trimmed and J has 8 bases trimmed; junction bases matching no gene number 4. The CDR3 has 13 amino acids, counting the end cysteine and phenylalanine. Only CDR3 DNA is held: 39 bases, read in frame from base 1. CDR1 and CDR2, looked up from the germline V gene, are MGHRA and YSYEKL.

Preparation of the library involved multiplex PCR. Sequenced using an Illumina HiSeq 4000. CDR3 regions were amplified by Arm-PCR with iRepertoire HTBI primers to construct TCR beta libraries. Gel purification was performed on PCR products prior to sequencing. Per the authors' processing: Across samples, around 58 TRBV and 13 to 15 TRBJ segments were identified and used for gene usage analysis of CDR3 amino acid clonotypes. Filtered high-quality paired reads were merged into contigs using COPE and FqMerger. BLAST was used to align contigs to the IMGT TRBV, TRBD and TRBJ reference genes, and CDR3 was defined following IMGT. Highly expanded clones were defined as clonotypes with a frequency above 0.1%. Shannon entropy was used to measure repertoire diversity, and the Gini coefficient was used to measure V-J evenness. Clonotypes shared by more than one individual were considered public. TCRdb reworked the public reads: Q25 trimming with fastp, MiXCR clone assembly, productive beta chains retained. Rows matching on CDR3 protein sequence are summarized as one entry with the most common DNA and genes. TCRdb, not the authors, supplied the V and J calls. The sample table contains a few hundred thousand distinct CDR3 sequences; only one count was recorded for about 16% of them. Roughly 23% of the sample rests with the top ten.

Points the paper makes about the study in general: Compared with newly diagnosed patients, persistent Graves' disease patients had lower TCR Shannon entropy and fewer highly expanded clones, which suggests clonal expansion. Because the primary lesion, thyroid tissue, could not be accessed, the study looked at peripheral blood alone. Patients with persistent disease shared more public clonotypes (about 2,500) than newly diagnosed patients did (more than 900). Persistent disease showed preferential use of TRBV28, TRBJ1-2 and TRBJ2-5, whereas newly diagnosed disease favored TRBV20-1 and TRBJ2-1. Sequencing and analysis were limited to the TCR beta chain. The small sample size was acknowledged by the authors as a limitation that may reduce accuracy.

This clonotype turned up a few times. What this receptor recognizes is not known. No base quality values were provided; no much bigger clone lies one nucleotide off. The same data also contributed to another study, on T cells in Graves' hyperthyroidism and ophthalmopathy. Per that second paper: Graves' hyperthyroidism was defined as stable when no progression to ophthalmopathy occurred over 18 months of follow-up. The hyperthyroidism patients were between 18 and 65 years old and newly diagnosed, with a disease duration of less than 2 months. Exclusion was applied to patients with uncontrolled infections, other autoimmune diseases, pregnancy or lactation. Diagnoses were established on the basis of clinical symptoms, serum thyroxine and TRAb, thyroid ultrasound, and orbital computed tomography. A first-round RT-PCR of the TCR CDR3 used the HTBI primer set with the Qiagen OneStep RT-PCR kit. Blood samples also contained most of the expanded thyroid clonotypes (frequency above 0.001), which suggests that blood repertoires may reflect thyroid immune responses. In cross-validation, a model built on a 13 V-J signature told ophthalmopathy apart from stable hyperthyroidism with 85% to 90% sensitivity and roughly 81% specificity, and in testing the same model reached 80%/75%. In validation, the model predicted progression to ophthalmopathy with just under 71% sensitivity and around 72% specificity, a median of about six months before onset. To identify TCR V-J signatures that set the groups apart, the researchers used a discovery cohort of more than 95 patients, made up of 40 to 45 with Graves' ophthalmopathy and 57 with stable Graves' hyperthyroidism. Prospective prediction of ophthalmopathy was tested in an independent validation cohort of approximately 19 hyperthyroidism patients and some 17 patients who later progressed to ophthalmopathy. The roughly 91 discovery patients were randomly divided into training and test sets at a 7:3 ratio. The study also compared thyroid tissue and blood T-cell repertoires from about six Graves' hyperthyroidism patients. After blood sampling, hyperthyroidism patients were treated with methimazole at a starting dose of 30 mg daily, and ophthalmopathy patients were treated with high-dose intravenous methylprednisolone. A second multiplex PCR round built the libraries, followed by size selection and purification. Paired-end sequencing of the libraries was performed with 100 bp reads on an Illumina HiSeq2000. SOAPnuke was used to process the raw data, with reads discarded if the reads contained adapters or uncalled bases, had a mean Phred below 15, or lacked an exact constant-primer or identifier match. COPE v1.2.5 was used to merge the high-quality paired reads, and each unique nucleotide sequence was defined as a clonotype. Clonotypes were aligned to IMGT TRBV, TRBD and TRBJ reference segments using MiTCR v1.1. The analysis included only V-J combinations with a frequency above 0.0001, which together covered 99% to 99.2% of the repertoires. The TCS score was defined as F50 (clonal expansion) divided by E x V (chaos), with BLOSUM62-based TCRdist calculated between CDR3 peptides within each V-J. Welch's t-statistics and random forest reduced around 550 V-J features to 13, which were used in a naive Bayes classifier (R e1071). No statistical method was used to fix the sample size in advance, and group allocation was not hidden from the investigators. TCR Vbeta CDR3 sequencing of roughly 140 peripheral blood samples (over 40 ophthalmopathy, 75 to 85 hyperthyroidism and roughly 17 progressor patients) is reported in the paper.

The source of this sequence is a young woman with Graves disease. Donor details come from another sample of the same person, matched by shared clones. In this chain, TRBV4-1 is recombined with TRBJ2-1, with 8 central nucleotides matching TRBD1. The specimen was peripheral blood mononuclear cells (PBMCs), collected at new diagnosis, from a patient treated with antithyroid drugs. The DNA reads as follows: TGCGCCAGCAGCCGGGACAGGTTGGATGAGCAGTTCTTC. Translated, this is CASSRDRLDEQFF.